The 14 T cell receptor beta chains below all came from one sample that was sequenced in a study of somatic mutations in cytotoxic T cells in rheumatoid arthritis. Clones were sequenced by immunoSEQ multiplex PCR, and TCRdb holds only the in-frame ones, with some missing. Found here are fewer than 25,000 clones, 65% to 70% of them singletons; the top ten hold 18%. The source material was CD8+ T cells sorted from blood. The receptors come from an adult with rheumatoid arthritis.

The J gene is TRBJ1-2, the V gene TRBV5-1; D is uncertain. Trimming pared 1 base from V and 6 bases from J, leaving 1 base between. CDR3 length: 10 residues. Per the germline V gene, CDR1 is SGHRS and CDR2 is YFSETQ. Here the CDR3 reads CASSLNGYTF. CDR3 in DNA: TGCGCCAGCAGCTTGAATGGCTACACCTTC. Full variable domain (remainder filled in from reference TRBV5-1 and TRBJ1-2): KAGVTQTPRYLIKTRGQQVTLSCSPISGHRSVSWYQQTPGQGLQFLFEYFSETQRNKGNFPGRFSGRQFSNSRSEMNVSTLELGDSALYLCASSLNGYTFGSGTRLTVV.

The rearrangement links TRBV19 to TRBJ2-7; D is uncertain. Germline V lookup: CDR1 LNHDA, CDR2 SQIVND (reference sequence). Trimming cost V 4 bases and J 3 bases, with 10 bases left between them. There are 13 residues in the CDR3. CDR3 residues: CASSKKVLYEQYF. CDR3 nucleotide sequence: TGTGCCAGTAGTAAAAAAGTCCTCTACGAGCAGTACTTC.

This clone has a single count. V usage is TRBV9 and J usage is TRBJ2-3; TRBD2 is a possible D gene (5 bases). CDR3 size: 14 residues. With 3 bases removed from V and 1 base from J, the gap between germline ends came to 9 bases. In germline, CDR1 is SGDLS, CDR2 YYNGEE. The CDR3 reads CASSGGERTDTQYF. CDR3 sequence (DNA): TGTGCCAGCAGCGGGGGAGAGCGCACAGATACGCAGTATTTT. Full variable domain (remainder filled in from reference TRBV9 and TRBJ2-3): DSGVTQTPKHLITATGQRVTLRCSPRSGDLSVYWYQQSLDQGLQFLIQYYNGEERAKGNILERFSAQQFPDLHSELNLSSLELGDSALYFCASSGGERTDTQYFGPGTRLTVL.

The J gene is TRBJ2-5, the V gene TRBV19, with TRBD2 matching over 10 bases. Trimming cost V 1 base and J 2 bases; bases outside gene matches: 7. CDR1 LNHDA and CDR2 SQIVND come from the germline V gene (reference sequence). This CDR3 has 17 residues. CDR3: CASSIAPGLAMQETQYF. In DNA, the CDR3 is TGTGCCAGTAGTATAGCTCCGGGACTAGCGATGCAAGAGACCCAGTACTTC. Together with reference TRBV19 and TRBJ2-5, the CDR3 gives the full variable domain: DGGITQSPKYLFRKEGQNVTLSCEQNLNHDAMYWYRQDPGQGLRLIYYSQIVNDFQKGDIAEGYSVSREKKESFPLTVTSAQKNPTAFYLCASSIAPGLAMQETQYFGPGTRLLVL.

The chain links TRBV4-3 to TRBJ2-7, with a weak D call TRBD2 (6 bases). The CDR3 runs to 13 residues. Trimming took 0 bases from V and 4 from J, leaving 7 bases between them. Germline V gene sequence: CDR1 LGHNA, CDR2 YSLEER. The CDR3 bases are TGCGCCAGCAGCCAAGACGGAGGGTACGAGCAGTACTTC. Translating it yields CASSQDGGYEQYF.

The V gene is TRBV19, the J gene TRBJ2-1; D call uncertain. The V and J ends lost 4 bases and 0 bases respectively, with 10 bases between them. This CDR3 contains 15 residues. Germline V gives CDR1 LNHDA, CDR2 SQIVND (reference sequence). CDR3 protein: CASSTSPSSYNEQFF. CDR3 nucleotide sequence: TGTGCCAGTAGTACCTCCCCAAGCTCCTACAATGAGCAGTTCTTC.

The V and J genes are TRBV5-4 and TRBJ1-2; TRBD1 matches at 8 bases. There are 14 residues in the CDR3. The V segment lost 1 base and the J segment 4 bases; nucleotides outside the gene matches: 3. Germline V gene sequence: CDR1 SGHNT, CDR2 YYREEE (reference sequence). The DNA of the CDR3 is TGTGCCAGCAGCTTGCAGGGGGCGGCCTATGGCTACACCTTC. It is translated as CASSLQGAAYGYTF.

This chain uses TRBV5-6 with TRBJ1-3, with no clear D. Germline lookup yields CDR1 SGHDT and CDR2 YYEEEE. Trimming pared 0 bases from V and 4 bases from J, leaving 11 bases between. This CDR3 region has 15 residues. CDR3 sequence (DNA): TGTGCCAGCAGCTTGGTTGAGGAGTCAGGAAACACCATATATTTT. Translation: CASSLVEESGNTIYF.

The chain has TRBV19 and TRBJ1-6, with TRBD1 identical over 8 bases. CDR1 LNHDA and CDR2 SQIVND come from the germline V gene (reference sequence). This CDR3 has 16 residues. J was trimmed by 0 bases and V by 7 bases; bases with no gene match: 5. The CDR3 DNA is TGTGCCAGTACGGACAGGGACAGCTCCTATAATTCACCCCTCCACTTT. Its translation: CASTDRDSSYNSPLHF.

This clone has more than one count but fewer than ten. The V gene is TRBV4-1, the J gene TRBJ1-1; unclear D gene. CDR1 and CDR2 (germline): MGHRA, YSYEKL. The V end lost 4 bases, the J end lost 0 bases, and 12 bases lay between the germline ends. This CDR3 contains 15 residues. The DNA for the CDR3 is TGCGCCAGCAGCCTTGTGACAAACATGAACACTGAAGCTTTCTTT. Encoded protein: CASSLVTNMNTEAFF.

The V call is TRBV25-1, the J call TRBJ2-3; the D gene is possibly TRBD2 (7 bases). The germline V gene encodes CDR1 MGHDK and CDR2 SYGVNS. Trimming left V 3 bases short and J 2 bases short, with 15 bases between. The CDR3 spans 16 residues. Here the CDR3 reads CASSDSAGANTDTQYF. The CDR3 DNA follows: TGTGCCAGCAGTGATAGCGCGGGGGCCAACACAGATACGCAGTATTTT.

The chain uses TRBV5-1 and TRBJ2-5, with 9 bases matching TRBD1. J lost 1 base, V lost 4 bases, and 2 bases had no gene match. CDR1 and CDR2 from the germline V gene are SGHRS and YFSETQ. The CDR3 extends over 14 amino acids. The CDR3 loop is CASSPDRGQETQYF. CDR3 DNA sequence: TGCGCCAGCAGCCCGGACAGGGGCCAAGAGACCCAGTACTTC.

In its sample, this clone was seen a few times. The rearrangement links TRBV7-9 to TRBJ2-7; D is possibly TRBD1 or TRBD2 (6 bases each). The germline V and J ends were trimmed by 1 base and 5 bases, with 12 bases remaining between them. The CDR3 is made up of 14 amino acids. The germline gives CDR1 SEHNR, CDR2 FQNEAQ (reference sequence). The CDR3 bases are TGTGCCAGCAGCTTAGGTCGGGGGCCGGACGAGCAGTACTTC. Translation: CASSLGRGPDEQYF.

Turning to this clone: The junction and the germline gene differ at one end; a read error may be behind it. The chain joins TRBV2 to TRBJ1-4; 8 nucleotides align to TRBD1. Per germline, CDR1 SNHLY and CDR2 FYNNEI. The CDR3 runs 12 residues. The CDR3 nucleotides are TGTGCCTGCAGGGGGCAGGATGAAAAACTGTTTTTT. Its translation: CACRGQDEKLFF. The full variable domain, rest sourced from reference TRBV2 and TRBJ1-4, is EPEVTQTPSHQVTQMGQEVILRCVPISNHLYFYWYRQILGQKVEFLVSFYNNEISEKSEIFDDQFSVERPDGSNFTLKIRSTKLEDSAMYFCACRGQDEKLFFGSGTQLSVL.